Sequencing of this T cell receptor (beta chain) was carried out in a study of cytomegalovirus exposure and HLA in healthy donors. Findings of the study overall: Segments of the TCR beta V type were, in most cases, productive about 87% or about 30% of the time in an earlier analysis. In vitro work confirmed that a few CMV-associated chains recognize CMV antigens.

Concerning this clone: Its antigen is not known.

Germline assignment: CDR1 LNHNV and CDR2 YYDKDF (reference sequence). The CDR3 is made up of 14 amino acids. With V trimmed by 6 bases and J by 2 bases, 4 bases remained unmatched. Researchers ran the PCR with 60 Vbeta and 13 Jbeta primers. Original data processing: Approximately 9.9 million shared chains were among the about 80 million unique TCR beta chains that a later analysis counted. Assay used: immunoSEQ multiplex PCR; TCRdb lists only in-frame clones, some missing. V and J calls and clone size come straight from that table; D and trimming were deduced from the DNA. Of fewer than 90,000 clones in the sample, over 75% are singletons; the top ten hold roughly 6%.

J is TRBJ2-3 and V is TRBV15; 8 bases match TRBD2. This TCR derives from a female donor in good health and CMV-seronegative. Sequenced sample: PBMCs. The CDR3 sequence: CATRAGGFTDTQYF. CDR3 sequence (DNA): TGTGCCACCAGGGCGGGGGGATTCACAGATACGCAGTATTTT.